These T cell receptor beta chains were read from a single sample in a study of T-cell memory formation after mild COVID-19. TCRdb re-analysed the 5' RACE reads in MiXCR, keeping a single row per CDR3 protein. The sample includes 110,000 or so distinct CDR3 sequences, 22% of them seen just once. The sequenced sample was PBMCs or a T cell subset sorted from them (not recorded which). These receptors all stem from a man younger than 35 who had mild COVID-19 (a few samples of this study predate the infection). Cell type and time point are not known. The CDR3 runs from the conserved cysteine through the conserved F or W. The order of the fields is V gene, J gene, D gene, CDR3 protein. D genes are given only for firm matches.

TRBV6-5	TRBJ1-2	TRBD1	CATGYPPAGQGHGYTF
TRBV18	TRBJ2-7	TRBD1	CASSGDRELYEQYF
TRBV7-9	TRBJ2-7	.	CASSLRVVNEQYF
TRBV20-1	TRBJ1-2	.	CSARAREGYGYTF
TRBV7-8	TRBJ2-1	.	CASSFMGASYNEQFF
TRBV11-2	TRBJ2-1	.	CASSRISLGYNEQFF
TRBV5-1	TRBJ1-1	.	CASSYPGVEAFF
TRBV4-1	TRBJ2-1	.	CASGTAGNNEQFF
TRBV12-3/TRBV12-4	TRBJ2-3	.	CASSRWTVTDTQYF
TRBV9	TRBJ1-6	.	CASSVYSGRSPLHF
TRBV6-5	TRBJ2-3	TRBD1	CASSPPGQGTDTQYF
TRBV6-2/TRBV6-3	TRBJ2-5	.	CASREDGSQETQYF
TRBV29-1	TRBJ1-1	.	CSVAPGGTEAFF
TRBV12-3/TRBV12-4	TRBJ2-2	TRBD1	CASSLNRGRAGELFF
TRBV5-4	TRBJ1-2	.	CASSLVGTGYGYTF
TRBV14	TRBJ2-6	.	CASSGTHEGTGANVLTF
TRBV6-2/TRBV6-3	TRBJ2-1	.	CASSYSGAGNEQFF
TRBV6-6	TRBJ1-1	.	CASSYGGMRTEAFF
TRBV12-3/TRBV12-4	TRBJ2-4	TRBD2	CASSTLAGGLGKNIQYF
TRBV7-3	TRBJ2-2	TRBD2	CASSSTSGGDTGELFF
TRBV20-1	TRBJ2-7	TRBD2	CSASSLAAPYEQYF
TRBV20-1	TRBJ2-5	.	CSARGTAKQETQYF
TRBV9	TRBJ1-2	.	CASSGPRRGDSGYTF
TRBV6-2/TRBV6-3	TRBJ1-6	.	CASSRIDPGRPSYNSPLHF